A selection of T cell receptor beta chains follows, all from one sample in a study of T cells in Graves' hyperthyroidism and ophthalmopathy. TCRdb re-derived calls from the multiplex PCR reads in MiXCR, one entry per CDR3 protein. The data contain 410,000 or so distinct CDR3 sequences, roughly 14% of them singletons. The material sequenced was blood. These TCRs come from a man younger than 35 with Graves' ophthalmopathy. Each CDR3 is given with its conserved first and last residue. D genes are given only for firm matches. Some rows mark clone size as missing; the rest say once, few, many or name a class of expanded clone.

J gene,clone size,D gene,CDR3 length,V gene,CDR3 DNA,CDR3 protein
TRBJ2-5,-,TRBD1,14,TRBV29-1,TGCAGCGCCTATCCCGGGACAGCTCAAGAGACCCAGTACTTC,CSAYPGTAQETQYF
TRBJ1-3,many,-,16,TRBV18,TGTGCCAGCTCACCTAACTCCAGGCAAAGTGGAAACACCATATATTTT,CASSPNSRQSGNTIYF
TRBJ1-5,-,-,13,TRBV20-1,TGCAGTGCTAGACCAGGGGCTAATCAGCCCCAGCATTTT,CSARPGANQPQHF
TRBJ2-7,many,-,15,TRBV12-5,TGTGCTAGTGCCCTCTCGCGGGGGCCGGCCTACGAGCAGTACTTC,CASALSRGPAYEQYF
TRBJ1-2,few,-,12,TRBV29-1,TGCAGCGTTGCGGGTCAGGCCCCGGGCTACACCTTC,CSVAGQAPGYTF
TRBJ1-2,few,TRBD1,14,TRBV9,TGTGCCAGCAGCGTATTCGACAGGGGTTATGGCTACACCTTC,CASSVFDRGYGYTF
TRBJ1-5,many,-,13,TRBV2,TGTGCCAGCAGTGTGCGCAGGGCGCAGCCCCAGCATTTT,CASSVRRAQPQHF
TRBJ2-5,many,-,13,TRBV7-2,TGTGCCAGCAGCTTAGTCAGAGAGGAGACCCAGTACTTC,CASSLVREETQYF
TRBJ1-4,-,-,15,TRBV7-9,TGTGCCAGCAGCTTACAGGGGCACTCTAATGAAAAACTGTTTTTT,CASSLQGHSNEKLFF
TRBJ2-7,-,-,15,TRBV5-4,TGTGCCAGCAGCTGGCAGGGTGAAGGGTCGTACGAGCAGTACTTC,CASSWQGEGSYEQYF
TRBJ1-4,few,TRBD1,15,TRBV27,TGTGCCAGCAGTCATGACAGGGGATCGTACGAAAAACTGTTTTTT,CASSHDRGSYEKLFF
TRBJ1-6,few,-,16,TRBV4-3,TGCGCCAGCAGCCAACTCCTTACAGATCATAATTCACCCCTCCACTTT,CASSQLLTDHNSPLHF
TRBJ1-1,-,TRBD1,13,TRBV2,TGTGCCAGCAGTGCTGGACAGGCCACTGGGGCTTTCTTT,CASSAGQATGAFF
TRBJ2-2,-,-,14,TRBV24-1,TGTGCCACGCAAGAGGTGGGGAACACCGGGGAGCTGTTTTTT,CATQEVGNTGELFF
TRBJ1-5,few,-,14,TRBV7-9,TGTGCCAGCAGCTTCCAGGGCCCCAATCAGCCCCAGCATTTT,CASSFQGPNQPQHF
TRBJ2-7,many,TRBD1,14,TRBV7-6,TGTGCCAGCAGCCCGTTAGACAGGGCGTACGAGCAGTACTTC,CASSPLDRAYEQYF
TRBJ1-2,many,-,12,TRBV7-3,TGTGCCACCCGGGACACCTACTATGGCTACACCTTC,CATRDTYYGYTF
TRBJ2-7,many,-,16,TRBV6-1,TGTGCCAGCAGTAGGAAGGGAAAGTCTCCTACGGGCGAGCAGTACTTC,CASSRKGKSPTGEQYF
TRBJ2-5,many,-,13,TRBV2,TGTGCCAGCTGCGGACAGACCAAAGAGACCCAGTACTTC,CASCGQTKETQYF
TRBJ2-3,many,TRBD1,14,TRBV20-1,TGCAGTGCTTCCCTCCCCCCAGGGGGAGATACGCAGTATTTT,CSASLPPGGDTQYF
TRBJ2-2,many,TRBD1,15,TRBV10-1,TGCGCCAGCAGCGGGACAGGGTCCCTCACCGGGGAGCTGTTTTTT,CASSGTGSLTGELFF
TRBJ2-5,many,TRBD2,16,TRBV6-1,TGTGCCAGCAGTTACCTAGCGGGAGGACACCAAGAGACCCAGTACTTC,CASSYLAGGHQETQYF
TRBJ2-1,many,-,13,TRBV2,TGTGCCAGCTCTTTGGACAGACACAATGAGCAGTTCTTC,CASSLDRHNEQFF
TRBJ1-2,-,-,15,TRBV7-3,TGTGCCAGCAGCGTATCCCCCGGGACACTATATGGCTACACCTTC,CASSVSPGTLYGYTF